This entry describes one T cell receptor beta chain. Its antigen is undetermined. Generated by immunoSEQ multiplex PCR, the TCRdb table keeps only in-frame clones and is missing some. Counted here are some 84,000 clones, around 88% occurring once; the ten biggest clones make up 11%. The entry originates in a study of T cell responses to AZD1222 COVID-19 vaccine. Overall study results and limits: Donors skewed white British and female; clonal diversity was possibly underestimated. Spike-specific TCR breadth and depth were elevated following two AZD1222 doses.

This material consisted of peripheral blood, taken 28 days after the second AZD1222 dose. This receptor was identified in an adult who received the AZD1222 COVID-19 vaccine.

The CDR3: CASSPGQGYSPLHF. Written as DNA, the CDR3 is TGTGCCAGCAGCCCCGGACAGGGGTATTCACCCCTCCACTTT. The gene calls are TRBV7-9 and TRBJ1-6, with TRBD1 matching 9 bases. V dropped 5 bases and J dropped 8; count of bases not matched to a gene: 4. This CDR3 is built from 14 residues. Looked up from germline, CDR1 is SEHNR and CDR2 is FQNEAQ (reference sequence).